The 14 T cell receptor beta chains below come from one sample, sequenced in a study of Graves' ophthalmopathy and Graves' hyperthyroidism. Amplification targeted the TCR beta CDR3 regions, with RNA transcripts as the source material. Following a first-round RT-PCR that used HTBI primers, a second-round multiplex PCR was carried out. TCRdb fed the multiplex PCR reads into MiXCR, producing one record per CDR3 protein. The top ten clones hold 2.4% of a sample with about 370,000 distinct CDR3 sequences, approximately 18% of them seen once. What was sequenced was peripheral blood. These receptors all come from an adult woman with stable Graves' hyperthyroidism.

This clonotype was found many times. V gene TRBV20-1 combines with J gene TRBJ2-7; 13 bases align to TRBD2. V lost 3 bases to trimming and J lost 3 bases; unmatched junction nucleotides: 2. This CDR3 is 14 amino acids long. CDR1 DFQATT and CDR2 SNEGSKA come from the germline V gene (reference sequence). The CDR3 DNA sequence: TGCAGTGCTAGGGGACTAGCGGGAAGCTACGAGCAGTACTTC. This sequence encodes CSARGLAGSYEQYF.

The chain carries TRBV19 and TRBJ1-5, with D maybe TRBD1 (6 bases). This CDR3 region has 17 residues. Trimming removed 3 bases from V and 0 bases from J, with 15 bases in between. Germline-derived CDR1 and CDR2 are LNHDA and SQIVND (reference sequence). Here the CDR3 DNA reads TGTGCCAGTAGTATTTCATGGACAGCTAGTAGCAATCAGCCCCAGCATTTT. Its protein is CASSISWTASSNQPQHF.

This clonotype was counted many times. The chain couples TRBV6-1 to TRBJ1-1, with TRBD1 as a possible D gene (5 bases). The V end was cut by 4 bases, the J end by 3 bases, with 9 bases between. In germline, CDR1 is MNHNS, CDR2 SASEGT. CDR3 length: 13 residues. Here the CDR3 DNA reads TGTGCCAGCAGTGGCTGGGGGGACACTGAAGCTTTCTTT. Translation: CASSGWGDTEAFF.

This clonotype came up many times. The rearrangement joins TRBV6-5 to TRBJ1-5; 11 bases are shared with TRBD1. V was clipped by 5 bases and J by 7 bases; unmatched bases: 1. The CDR3 extends over 13 amino acids. Per germline, CDR1 MNHEY and CDR2 SVGAGI. The CDR3 is CASSRTGGQPQHF. CDR3 DNA sequence: TGTGCCAGCAGTAGGACAGGGGGCCAGCCCCAGCATTTT.

This clonotype was detected ten times or more. The V gene is TRBV12-3 or TRBV12-4, the J gene TRBJ2-7; D gene unclear. V dropped 6 bases and J dropped 3 bases, with 18 bases sitting between them. This CDR3 has 15 residues. DNA for the CDR3: TGTGCCAGCAGCACCTCCTGGGCGGCAGACTACGAGCAGTACTTC. Translated: CASSTSWAADYEQYF.

This clonotype appeared many times. This chain joins TRBV15 and TRBJ2-4; D is unresolved. This CDR3 comprises 16 residues. V gave up 2 bases and J gave up 0 bases, with 11 bases separating them. Germline CDR1 and CDR2: LNHNV and YYDKDF (reference sequence). Here the CDR3 DNA reads TGTGCCACCAGCAGACTTGACTTAGAAGCCAAAAACATTCAGTACTTC. Translation: CATSRLDLEAKNIQYF.

In this sample, this clonotype turned up a few times. This chain connects TRBV7-9 to TRBJ1-2, with unresolved D. The CDR3 covers 14 residues. V was cut by 1 base and J by 3 bases, with 9 bases left in between. The germline CDR1 and CDR2 sequences are SEHNR and FQNEAQ (reference sequence). The CDR3 DNA follows: TGTGCCAGCAGCTTAGTTGGCCAGGACTATGGCTACACCTTC. Translating gives CASSLVGQDYGYTF.

This clonotype is a singleton in its sample. J is TRBJ2-7 and V is TRBV28; TRBD2 agrees at 8 bases. V shed 4 bases, J shed 3 bases, and the junction held 8 bases outside the gene matches. The CDR3 has 15 amino acids. Germline V gene lookup returns CDR1 MDHEN and CDR2 SYDVKM. The CDR3 loop is CASSWLAGTVYEQYF. CDR3 nucleotides: TGTGCCAGCAGTTGGCTAGCGGGCACTGTCTACGAGCAGTACTTC.

In its sample, this clonotype was seen many times. The chain employs TRBV24-1 and TRBJ1-5; 8 bases match TRBD1. Germline V CDR1 and CDR2: KGHDR, SFDVKD. This CDR3 contains 18 residues. Losses at the gene ends were 4 bases for V and 6 bases for J; bases not matched to a gene: 16. CDR3 region: CATSEGKRTGSLFQPQHF. The CDR3 nucleotides are TGTGCCACCAGTGAGGGGAAAAGGACAGGGTCGCTGTTTCAGCCCCAGCATTTT.

This clonotype was detected ten times or more. The V gene is TRBV20-1, the J gene TRBJ2-7, with 9 bases aligning to TRBD2. Germline CDR1 DFQATT, CDR2 SNEGSKA (reference sequence). The CDR3 contains 14 residues. The J segment lost 6 bases and the V segment lost 3 bases, leaving 9 bases of the junction unmatched. CDR3 sequence reads: CSARAGTSMGEQYF. As DNA, the CDR3 is TGCAGTGCTAGGGCCGGGACTAGCATGGGCGAGCAGTACTTC.

The rearrangement uses TRBV4-2 and TRBJ1-2; no reliable D call. V gave up 1 base and J gave up 4 bases, with 10 bases separating them. This CDR3 region has 14 residues. In germline, CDR1 is LGHNA, CDR2 YNFKEQ. Here the CDR3 reads CASSQGSRGYGYTF. DNA of the CDR3: TGTGCCAGCAGCCAAGGGTCTCGTGGCTATGGCTACACCTTC.

This clonotype was seen a handful of times. A junction boundary mismatches the germline segment, possibly from a read error. The genes are TRBV29-1 and TRBJ2-2, with 7 bases lining up with TRBD2. CDR3 length: 16 residues. The germline CDR1 and CDR2 sequences are SQVTM and ANQGSEA. CDR3 amino acids: CSVEGTTTWGTGELFF. The CDR3, as DNA: TGCAGCGTCGAAGGGACTACCACCTGGGGCACCGGGGAGCTGTTTTTT.

In this sample, this clonotype turned up a few times. The chain is built from TRBV3-1 and TRBJ2-7; D possibly matches TRBD1 or TRBD2 (5 bases each). CDR3 length equals 12 residues. V lost 0 bases and J lost 8, with 8 bases in between. Germline CDR1 reads LGHDT; CDR2 reads YNNKEL (reference sequence). The CDR3 sequence is CASSQERGQQYF. The CDR3 region has the DNA TGTGCCAGCAGCCAAGAACGGGGACAGCAGTACTTC.

The sample holds many counts of this clonotype. The chain joins TRBV20-1 to TRBJ2-5, with a possible D match to TRBD2 (5 bases). The CDR3 length is 15 residues. Germline CDR1 DFQATT, CDR2 SNEGSKA (reference sequence). With 3 bases removed from V and 4 bases from J, the gap between germline ends came to 18 bases. CDR3 nucleotide sequence: TGCAGTGCTAGTTCCACGGGAAGGGCTGGAGAGACCCAGTACTTC. Protein product: CSASSTGRAGETQYF.